A single sample is the source of the 23 T cell receptor beta chains below, sequenced in a study of read filtering for tumor transcriptome and immune sequencing. From 300 to 450 ng of RNA, a library with molecular barcoded alpha/delta and beta/gamma adaptors was made. TCRdb fed the reads into MiXCR, producing one record per CDR3 protein. Of about 38,000 distinct CDR3 sequences in the sample, 14% were seen once. Sequencing was carried out using a population of CD138-negative cells sorted from bone marrow. The origin of the receptors is a donor aged 40 or older with multiple myeloma.

This clonotype was observed many times. The CDR3 coding sequence is TGTGCCAGCAGTGTGACAGGGCCCGGGAGTCAGCCCCAGCATTTT. It codes for CASSVTGPGSQPQHF. This rearrangement joins TRBV6-1 to TRBJ1-5, with 7 positions matching TRBD1. The germline CDR1 and CDR2 sequences are MNHNS and SASEGT. V was pared by 4 bases and J by 6 bases, with 9 bases of the junction left unmatched. The CDR3 extends over 15 amino acids.

This clonotype was seen repeatedly, ten times or more. The chain combines TRBV20-1 with TRBJ2-7; 14 bases fit TRBD2. V lost 8 bases and J lost 1; bases outside the gene matches: 10. Germline CDR1 reads DFQATT; CDR2 reads SNEGSKA (reference sequence). The CDR3 is made up of 16 amino acids. CDR3 nucleotides: TGCAGTCCCCACGGACTAGCGGGGGGACGATCCTACGAGCAGTACTTC. Its protein is CSPHGLAGGRSYEQYF.

This clonotype was detected ten times or more. The chain employs TRBV18 and TRBJ2-5; D is possibly TRBD1 or TRBD2 (5 bases each). This CDR3 spans 13 amino acids. The germline CDR1 and CDR2 sequences are KGHSH and LQKENI. The ends were cut back, 8 bases at V and 0 bases at J, with 10 bases in the middle. The CDR3 coding sequence is TGTGCCAGCGCCCCGGGACACCAAGAGACCCAGTACTTC. Its translation is CASAPGHQETQYF.

This clonotype appeared many times. J is TRBJ2-6 and V is TRBV12-3 or TRBV12-4; D gene ambiguous. V was pared by 5 bases and J by 13 bases, with 6 bases between. This CDR3 has 10 residues. CDR3 bases: TGTGCCAGCAGTCGGTATGTCCTGACTTTC. Translated: CASSRYVLTF.

This clonotype was seen repeatedly, ten times or more. Germline is not matched at one junction end, which may reflect a read error. The chain links TRBV7-7 to TRBJ2-5; 8 bases line up with TRBD1. The CDR3 spans 13 residues. Germline loops: CDR1 SSHAT, CDR2 FNYEAQ (reference sequence). The CDR3 here is CASSPGQGETQYF. The CDR3 nucleotides are TGTGCTAGCAGCCCTGGACAGGGAGAGACCCAGTACTTC.

In this sample, this clonotype turned up once. V and J are TRBV27 and TRBJ1-1; D gene uncertain. CDR3 size: 14 residues. V was pared by 6 bases and J by 5 bases, with 16 bases between. Germline V CDR1 and CDR2: MNHEY, SMNVEV (reference sequence). In nucleotides, the CDR3 is TGTGCCAGCAGCGCACACAGAGCGGAGACTGAAGCTTTCTTT. Its protein is CASSAHRAETEAFF.

This clonotype has more than one count but fewer than ten. J is TRBJ2-5 and V is TRBV7-8, with unresolved D. V was pared by 5 bases and J by 1 base, with 11 bases between. The CDR3 covers 14 residues. Germline V lookup: CDR1 SGHVS, CDR2 FQNEAQ. The CDR3, as DNA: TGTGCCAGCAGCATACACCCGGGCCAAGAGACCCAGTACTTC. Encoded protein: CASSIHPGQETQYF.

This clonotype was seen many times. This chain joins TRBV28 and TRBJ1-5; 7 positions agree with TRBD1. CDR1 MDHEN and CDR2 SYDVKM come from the germline V gene. The CDR3 extends over 15 amino acids. V lost 8 bases, J lost 2 bases, and 9 bases stayed unmatched. The CDR3 coding sequence is TGTGCCAGCCGTAAACAGGGGTCGGGCAATCAGCCCCAGCATTTT. It translates to CASRKQGSGNQPQHF.

The chain couples TRBV5-6 to TRBJ2-2; D possibly uses TRBD1 or TRBD2 (5 bases each). Trimming pared 2 bases from V and 0 bases from J, leaving 14 bases between. The germline V gene encodes CDR1 SGHDT and CDR2 YYEEEE. The CDR3 runs to 17 residues. CDR3 DNA: TGTGCCAGCAGCTTATCACCCGGGACCACGAACACCGGGGAGCTGTTTTTT. Its translation is CASSLSPGTTNTGELFF.

This clonotype is classed as medium-sized. The genes are TRBV6-1 and TRBJ2-1; the match to TRBD1 covers 10 bases. The CDR3 is made up of 14 amino acids. The V and J ends lost 10 bases and 7 bases, in that order; junction bases with no gene match: 10. Per the germline V gene, CDR1 is MNHNS and CDR2 is SASEGT. The CDR3 DNA follows: TGTGCCACCATGGGGACAGGGGATATTAATGAGCAGTTCTTC. Translating gives CATMGTGDINEQFF.

This clonotype was counted only a few times. The V call is TRBV5-1, the J call TRBJ2-2; 7 positions agree with TRBD1. The CDR3 is made up of 14 amino acids. Trimming cost V 0 bases and J 7 bases; bases outside gene matches: 3. Germline CDR1 SGHRS, CDR2 YFSETQ. The CDR3 reads CASSLGGGVGELFF. In DNA, the CDR3 is TGCGCCAGCAGCTTGGGAGGGGGCGTCGGGGAGCTGTTTTTT.

This clonotype showed up just a few times. Since a much larger clone is just one base distant, this may be a read error. The rearrangement uses TRBV5-1 and TRBJ2-6; TRBD2 agrees at 7 bases. Germline V gene data show CDR1 as SGHRS and CDR2 as YFSETQ. The CDR3 covers 17 residues. The chain's CDR3 is CASSRLASLSGANVPTF. The DNA of the CDR3 is TGCGCCAGCAGCCGACTAGCTTCTCTCTCTGGGGCCAACGTCCCGACTTTC. The variable domain in full, with the rest retrieved from reference TRBV5-1 and TRBJ2-6, is KAGVTQTPRYLIKTRGQQVTLSCSPISGHRSVSWYQQTPGQGLQFLFEYFSETQRNKGNFPGRFSGRQFSNSRSEMNVSTLELGDSALYLCASSRLASLSGANVPTFGAGSRLTVL.

In this sample, this clonotype turned up many times. The gene calls are TRBV6-2 or TRBV6-3 and TRBJ1-5; 7 bases map to TRBD1. Germline trimming cut 4 bases from V and 7 bases from J; bases unmatched to any gene: 10. Germline loops: CDR1 MNHEY, CDR2 SVGEGT. CDR3 length: 15 residues. CDR3 in DNA: TGTGCCAGCAGTTCCTTACAGGGGACAGCGCAGCCCCAGCATTTT. This translates into CASSSLQGTAQPQHF.

Sample share makes this clonotype medium-sized. The gene calls are TRBV5-1 and TRBJ2-7; D may match TRBD1 or TRBD2 (6 bases each). The CDR3 runs 14 residues. Trimming took 2 bases from V and 3 from J, leaving 12 bases between them. Looked up from germline, CDR1 is SGHRS and CDR2 is YFSETQ. The CDR3 loop reads CASSLEGGNYEQYF. CDR3 nucleotide sequence: TGCGCCAGCAGCTTAGAGGGGGGTAACTACGAGCAGTACTTC.

This clonotype was detected many times. The CDR3 coding sequence is TGTGCCAGCAGGACCCGGACAGGGGCCGACACTGAAGCTTTCTTT. Translating gives CASRTRTGADTEAFF. The rearrangement links TRBV12-3 or TRBV12-4 to TRBJ1-1, with TRBD1 matching 9 bases. This CDR3 has 15 residues. J lost 3 bases, V lost 6 bases, and 8 bases had no gene match.

This clonotype was counted many times. The chain combines TRBV29-1 with TRBJ1-1, with 11 nucleotides matching TRBD1. The CDR3 has 12 residues. Germline V gene lookup returns CDR1 SQVTM and CDR2 ANQGSEA. V gave up 8 bases and J gave up 5 bases; unmatched junction bases: 4. CDR3 protein: CSSGQGGTEAFF. CDR3 in DNA: TGCAGCTCGGGACAGGGGGGAACTGAAGCTTTCTTT.

This clonotype is a singleton in its sample. The V call is TRBV18, the J call TRBJ1-1; D unresolved. CDR3 length: 13 residues. Trimming took off 3 bases at V and 3 bases at J, with 8 bases between the two ends. Looked up from germline, CDR1 is KGHSH and CDR2 is LQKENI. Here the CDR3 reads CASSPSVDTEAFF. The CDR3 DNA is TGTGCCAGCTCACCTAGTGTGGACACTGAAGCTTTCTTT.

This clonotype has a count of ten or more. The chain is built from TRBV19 and TRBJ2-5, with D unresolved. The CDR3 is 14 residues long. CDR1 is LNHDA, CDR2 SQIVND, per germline (reference sequence). With 1 base removed from V and 4 bases from J, the gap between germline ends came to 10 bases. CDR3 bases: TGTGCCAGTAGTATAGGGGGTAAGGGAGAGACCCAGTACTTC. Its translation is CASSIGGKGETQYF.

This chain joins TRBV15 and TRBJ1-5; tentative D call: TRBD1 (5 bases). This CDR3 region has 14 residues. Trimming took 3 bases from V and 7 from J, leaving 13 bases between them. The germline CDR1 and CDR2 sequences are LNHNV and YYDKDF (reference sequence). The CDR3 DNA reads as TGTGCCACCAGCAGTCTAATCCGGGGCCAGCCCCAGCATTTT. This gives the protein CATSSLIRGQPQHF.

This clonotype was seen ten or more times. V is TRBV30 and J is TRBJ1-6; D is unclear. Germline assignment: CDR1 GTSNPN and CDR2 SVGIG (reference sequence). The V gene lost 2 bases and the J gene lost 10 bases, with 12 bases spanning the gap. CDR3 length equals 13 residues. The CDR3 loop is CAWSKGGISPLHF. The CDR3 region has the DNA TGTGCCTGGAGTAAGGGAGGAATCTCACCCCTCCACTTT.

To note about this clonotype: A read error is the likely source, as a far larger clone sits one nucleotide away. This chain joins TRBV7-6 and TRBJ2-1; 10 nucleotides align to TRBD2. CDR1 is SGHVS and CDR2 is FNYEAQ in the germline V gene. This CDR3 has 16 residues. This CDR3 reads CASSPAGGPLFNGQFF. The CDR3 coding sequence is TGTGCCAGCAGCCCAGCGGGGGGGCCTCTATTCAATGGGCAGTTCTTC. Full variable domain (missing parts from reference TRBV7-6 and TRBJ2-1): GAGVSQSPRYKVTKRGQDVALRCDPISGHVSLYWYRQALGQGPEFLTYFNYEAQQDKSGLPNDRFSAERPEGSISTLTIQRTEQRDSAMYRCASSPAGGPLFNGQFFGPGTRLTVL.

J is TRBJ2-1 and V is TRBV28; a weak D match, TRBD1 (6 bases). The V gene's germline CDR1 is MDHEN and CDR2 SYDVKM. This CDR3 comprises 15 residues. V was pared by 7 bases and J by 12 bases, with 25 bases between. The CDR3 here is CASTTRGSLAFVQFF. The DNA of the CDR3 is TGTGCCAGCACCACCAGGGGCAGCCTTGCGTTCGTGCAGTTCTTC.

This clonotype showed up many times. This sequence joins TRBV5-1 and TRBJ2-2; D possibly corresponds to TRBD2 (5 bases). The CDR3 has 15 amino acids. Germline assignment: CDR1 SGHRS and CDR2 YFSETQ. Trimming removed 0 bases at V and 5 bases at J, with 11 bases between. The CDR3 loop reads CASSLAAAGTGELFF. Here the CDR3 DNA reads TGCGCCAGCAGCTTGGCCGCCGCGGGTACCGGGGAGCTGTTTTTT. Drawing the rest from reference TRBV5-1 and TRBJ2-2, the complete variable domain is KAGVTQTPRYLIKTRGQQVTLSCSPISGHRSVSWYQQTPGQGLQFLFEYFSETQRNKGNFPGRFSGRQFSNSRSEMNVSTLELGDSALYLCASSLAAAGTGELFFGEGSRLTVL.